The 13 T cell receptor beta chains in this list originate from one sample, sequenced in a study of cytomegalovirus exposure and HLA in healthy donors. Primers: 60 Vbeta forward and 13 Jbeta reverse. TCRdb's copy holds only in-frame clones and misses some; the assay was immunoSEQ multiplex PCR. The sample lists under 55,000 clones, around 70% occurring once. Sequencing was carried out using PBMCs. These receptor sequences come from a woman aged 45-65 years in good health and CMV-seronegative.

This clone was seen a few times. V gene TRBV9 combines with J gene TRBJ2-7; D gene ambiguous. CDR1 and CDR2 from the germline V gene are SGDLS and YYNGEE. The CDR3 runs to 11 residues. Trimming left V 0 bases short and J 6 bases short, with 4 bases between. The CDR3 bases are TGTGCCAGCAGCGTAGCGGGCGAGCAGTACTTC. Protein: CASSVAGEQYF.

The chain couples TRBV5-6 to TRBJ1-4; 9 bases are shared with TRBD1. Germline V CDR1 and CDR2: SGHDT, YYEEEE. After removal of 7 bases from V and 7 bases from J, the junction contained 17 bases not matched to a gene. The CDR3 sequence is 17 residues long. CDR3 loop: CASSEGTGMGISEKLFF. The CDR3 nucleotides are TGTGCCAGCTCAGAAGGGACAGGGATGGGGATTAGTGAAAAACTGTTTTTT.

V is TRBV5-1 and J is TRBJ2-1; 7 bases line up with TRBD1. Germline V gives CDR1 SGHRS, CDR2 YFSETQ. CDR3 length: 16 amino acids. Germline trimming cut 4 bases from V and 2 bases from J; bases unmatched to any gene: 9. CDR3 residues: CASSLVPGQPYNEQFF. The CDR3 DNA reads TGCGCCAGCAGCCTCGTACCGGGACAGCCCTACAATGAGCAGTTCTTC.

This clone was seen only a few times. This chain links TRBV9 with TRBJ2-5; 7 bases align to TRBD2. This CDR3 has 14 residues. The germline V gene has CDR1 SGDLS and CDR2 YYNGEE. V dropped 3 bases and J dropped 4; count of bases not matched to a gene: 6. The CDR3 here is CASSEGTIAETQYF. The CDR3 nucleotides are TGTGCCAGCAGCGAGGGGACTATCGCAGAGACCCAGTACTTC.

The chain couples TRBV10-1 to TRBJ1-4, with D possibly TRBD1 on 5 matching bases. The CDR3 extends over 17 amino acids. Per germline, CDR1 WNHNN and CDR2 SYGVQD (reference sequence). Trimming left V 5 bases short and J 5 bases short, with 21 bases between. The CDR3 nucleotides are TGCGCCAGCAGTCAAACCTCAGGGAGGGATCCGAATGAAAAACTGTTTTTT. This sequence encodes CASSQTSGRDPNEKLFF.

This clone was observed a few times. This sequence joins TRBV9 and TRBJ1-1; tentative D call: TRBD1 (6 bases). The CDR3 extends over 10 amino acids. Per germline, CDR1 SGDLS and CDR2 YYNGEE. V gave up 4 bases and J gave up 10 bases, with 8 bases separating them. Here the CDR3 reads CASSPGAAFF. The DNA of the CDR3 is TGTGCCAGCAGCCCAGGGGCAGCTTTCTTT.

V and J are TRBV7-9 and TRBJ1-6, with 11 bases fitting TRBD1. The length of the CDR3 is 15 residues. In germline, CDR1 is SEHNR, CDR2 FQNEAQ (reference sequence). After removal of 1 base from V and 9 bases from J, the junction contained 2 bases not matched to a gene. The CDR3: CASSLGTGGVSPLHF. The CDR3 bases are TGTGCCAGCAGCTTAGGGACAGGGGGCGTTTCACCCCTCCACTTT.

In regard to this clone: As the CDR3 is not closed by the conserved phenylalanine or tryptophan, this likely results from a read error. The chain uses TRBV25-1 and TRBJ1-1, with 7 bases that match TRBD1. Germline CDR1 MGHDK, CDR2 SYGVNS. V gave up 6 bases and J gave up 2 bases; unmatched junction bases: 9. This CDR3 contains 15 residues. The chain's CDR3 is CASSQVGTANTEAFV. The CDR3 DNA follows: TGTGCCAGCAGCCAGGTAGGGACAGCCAACACTGAAGCTTTCGTT.

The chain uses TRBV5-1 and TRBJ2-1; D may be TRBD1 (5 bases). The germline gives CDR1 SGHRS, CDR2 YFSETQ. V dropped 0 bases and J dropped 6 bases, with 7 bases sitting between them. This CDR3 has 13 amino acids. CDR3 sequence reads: CASSLGQINEQFF. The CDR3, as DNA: TGCGCCAGCAGCTTGGGACAGATCAATGAGCAGTTCTTC.

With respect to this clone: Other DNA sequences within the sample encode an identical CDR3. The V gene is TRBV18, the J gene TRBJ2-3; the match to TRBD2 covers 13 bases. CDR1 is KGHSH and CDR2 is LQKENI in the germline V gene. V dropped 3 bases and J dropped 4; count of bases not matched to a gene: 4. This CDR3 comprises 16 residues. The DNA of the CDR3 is TGTGCCAGCTCACCCAGGACTAGCGGGGGCGCAGATACGCAGTATTTT. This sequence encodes CASSPRTSGGADTQYF. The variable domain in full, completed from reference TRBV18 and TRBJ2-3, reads NAGVMQNPRHLVRRRGQEARLRCSPMKGHSHVYWYRQLPEEGLKFMVYLQKENIIDESGMPKERFSAEFPKEGPSILRIQQVVRGDSAAYFCASSPRTSGGADTQYFGPGTRLTVL.

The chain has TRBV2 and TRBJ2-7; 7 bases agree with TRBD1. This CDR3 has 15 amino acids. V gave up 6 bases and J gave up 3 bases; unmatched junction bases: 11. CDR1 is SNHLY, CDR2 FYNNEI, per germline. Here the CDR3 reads CASRERGQRVYEQYF. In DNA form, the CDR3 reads TGTGCCAGCAGGGAAAGGGGACAGAGGGTCTACGAGCAGTACTTC.

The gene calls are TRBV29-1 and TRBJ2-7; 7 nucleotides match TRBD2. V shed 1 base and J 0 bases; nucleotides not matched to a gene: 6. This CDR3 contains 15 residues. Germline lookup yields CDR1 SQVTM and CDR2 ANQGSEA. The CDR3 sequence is CSVEGLAASSYEQYF. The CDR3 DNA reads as TGCAGCGTTGAAGGACTAGCTGCTAGCTCCTACGAGCAGTACTTC.

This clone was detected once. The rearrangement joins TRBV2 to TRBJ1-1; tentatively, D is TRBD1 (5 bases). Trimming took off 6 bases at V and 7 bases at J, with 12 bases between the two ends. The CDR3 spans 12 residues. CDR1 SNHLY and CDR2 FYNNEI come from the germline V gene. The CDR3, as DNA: TGTGCCAGCAGATTGGGGGGGGTTGAAGCTTTCTTT. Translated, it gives CASRLGGVEAFF.